Below, 8 T cell receptor beta chains from the same sample are listed, as sequenced in a study of Ad26.COV2.S vaccination and SARS-CoV-2 variants. TCRdb keeps only in-frame clones here, not all; method: immunoSEQ multiplex PCR. The profile covers roughly 180,000 clones, with around 85% appearing a single time and about 5.5% taken by the ten largest. This material consisted of peripheral blood, taken after recovery from COVID-19. The receptors shown here come from a human donor who had recovered from COVID-19.

In DNA, the CDR3 is TGTGCCAGCAGCCAGGGAAACACCATATATTTT. Translation: CASSQGNTIYF. The chain combines TRBV3-1 (or the pseudogene TRBV3-2) with TRBJ1-3, with no clear D. V lost 3 bases to trimming and J lost 4 bases, with 1 base between them. The CDR3 consists of 11 residues. The germline V gene encodes CDR1 LGHDT and CDR2 YNNKEL (reference sequence).

The rearrangement joins TRBV6-5 to TRBJ2-3; 7 bases line up with TRBD1. The V gene end was trimmed by 9 bases and the J gene end by 3 bases; junction bases not matched to a gene: 6. The CDR3 has 13 residues. The germline gives CDR1 MNHEY, CDR2 SVGAGI. The CDR3 loop is CASKTGITDTQYF. Here the CDR3 DNA reads TGTGCCAGTAAGACAGGGATAACAGATACGCAGTATTTT.

This chain links TRBV2 with TRBJ2-7, with a weak D call TRBD2 (6 bases). Germline CDR1 is SNHLY and CDR2 is FYNNEI. Trimming left V 5 bases short and J 0 bases short, with 11 bases between. The CDR3 extends over 14 amino acids. The CDR3: CASSLGTASYEQYF. The CDR3 coding sequence is TGTGCCAGCAGTTTGGGGACTGCCTCCTACGAGCAGTACTTC.

The chain carries TRBV6-5 and TRBJ2-3; D not certain. The germline gives CDR1 MNHEY, CDR2 SVGAGI. V was cut by 10 bases and J by 6 bases, with 17 bases left in between. The CDR3 is 13 amino acids. Written as DNA, the CDR3 is TGTGCCAACCATCCCCCAGGCTTGGATACGCAGTATTTT. Amino acid sequence: CANHPPGLDTQYF.

This sequence joins TRBV7-2 and TRBJ1-1, with a possible D match to TRBD1 (6 bases). V dropped 5 bases and J dropped 5 bases, with 12 bases sitting between them. The V gene's germline CDR1 is SGHTA and CDR2 FQGNSA. CDR3 length: 13 residues. DNA for the CDR3: TGTGCCAGCAGCACACAGGGATTAACTGAAGCTTTCTTT. Amino acid sequence: CASSTQGLTEAFF.

The chain joins TRBV5-1 to TRBJ1-1; a possible D gene is TRBD1 (5 bases). V was cut by 2 bases and J by 6 bases, with 11 bases left in between. The CDR3 is 13 residues long. The germline CDR1 and CDR2 sequences are SGHRS and YFSETQ. DNA of the CDR3: TGCGCCAGCAGCTTCGTCCGGGGCGCTGAAGCTTTCTTT. This sequence encodes CASSFVRGAEAFF.

The chain combines TRBV3-1 (or the pseudogene TRBV3-2) with TRBJ2-7; maybe TRBD2 (5 bases). The CDR3 totals 13 residues. Germline loops: CDR1 LGHDT, CDR2 YNNKEL (reference sequence). V was trimmed by 5 bases and J by 3 bases, leaving 11 bases between them. CDR3 amino acids: CASSGLHHYEQYF. CDR3 nucleotide sequence: TGTGCCAGCAGCGGACTTCACCACTACGAGCAGTACTTC.

J is TRBJ2-3 and V is TRBV6-4, with 8 bases lining up with TRBD2. This CDR3 is built from 15 residues. The V segment lost 2 bases and the J segment 13 bases; nucleotides outside the gene matches: 14. Per germline, CDR1 MRHNA and CDR2 SNTAGT. The CDR3 DNA follows: TGTGCCAGCAGTGACACTGGACTAGCACCCCTTCACAAGTATTTT. This codes for CASSDTGLAPLHKYF.